These 6 T cell receptor beta chains came from one sample sequenced in a study of radiation and T cells in renal cell carcinoma. Repertoires were generated with immunoSEQ multiplex PCR, while TCRdb's copy carries only in-frame clones and drops some. Seen here are approximately 43,000 clones, 80% to 85% observed once, and the top ten hold 25% to 30%. Time point denoted: blood 4 weeks post-SBRT, at nephrectomy. Regarding treatment: 15 Gy SBRT to primary tumor, nephrectomy 4 weeks later. The source was blood, collected from a patient whose treatment included radiotherapy and nephrectomy. The receptors shown here come from a woman in her 70s with renal cell carcinoma.

The V call is TRBV11-2, the J call TRBJ2-1, with 14 positions matching TRBD2. This CDR3 is 15 amino acids long. Germline CDR1 SGHAT, CDR2 FQNNGV. V was clipped by 6 bases and J by 9 bases; unmatched bases: 7. Here the CDR3 reads CASRRPGLAGVEQFF. As DNA, the CDR3 is TGTGCCAGCAGGAGACCGGGACTAGCGGGAGTTGAGCAGTTCTTC.

CDR3 amino acids: CASSFGQGNQPQHF. CDR3 DNA: TGTGCCAGCAGTTTCGGTCAGGGCAATCAGCCCCAGCATTTT. The rearrangement links TRBV6-5 to TRBJ1-5; D not certain. This CDR3 is 14 amino acids long. CDR1 MNHEY and CDR2 SVGAGI come from the germline V gene. Trimming removed 4 bases from V and 2 bases from J, with 9 bases in between.

This clone showed up just a few times. The V and J genes are TRBV28 and TRBJ1-2, with D perhaps matching TRBD1 (5 bases). CDR3 length: 15 residues. Trimming cost V 5 bases and J 8 bases, with 21 bases left between them. Germline CDR1 MDHEN, CDR2 SYDVKM. The CDR3 loop reads CASSPLYIGRGGYTF. CDR3 coding DNA: TGTGCCAGCAGTCCGCTTTATATAGGTAGGGGAGGCTACACCTTC.

The rearrangement links TRBV7-9 to TRBJ1-2, with D maybe TRBD1 (6 bases). Trimming removed 4 bases at V and 2 bases at J, with 11 bases between. In germline, CDR1 is SEHNR, CDR2 FQNEAQ (reference sequence). This CDR3 is 14 amino acids long. CDR3 in DNA: TGTGCCAGCAGCTGGACAGATCTAAACTATGGCTACACCTTC. Translation: CASSWTDLNYGYTF.

This clone was seen a single time. J is TRBJ1-1 and V is TRBV4-2; no reliable D call. Trimming took 1 base from V and 0 from J, leaving 12 bases between them. This CDR3 region has 16 residues. The germline gives CDR1 LGHNA, CDR2 YNFKEQ. Written as DNA, the CDR3 is TGTGCCAGCAGCCAAGCAGATCGGCAGATGAACACTGAAGCTTTCTTT. Translated, it gives CASSQADRQMNTEAFF.

The chain recombines TRBV5-6 with TRBJ1-1; no clear D. This CDR3 has 14 residues. Per the germline V gene, CDR1 is SGHDT and CDR2 is YYEEEE. Trimming shortened V by 0 bases and J by 1 base, and 7 bases separated the two germline ends. Here the CDR3 DNA reads TGTGCCAGCAGCTTGGCCGGAGGGAACACTGAAGCTTTCTTT. It codes for CASSLAGGNTEAFF.